Shown below are 24 T cell receptor beta chains from a single sample sequenced in a study of T cell changes during pregnancy in multiple sclerosis. TCRdb keeps only in-frame clones here, not all; method: immunoSEQ multiplex PCR. The sample gives about 39,000 clones, almost 95% of which show up once; 0.35% is in the top ten. This specimen consisted of CD4+ T cells from peripheral blood mononuclear cells, obtained after pregnancy. These receptors came from a female donor with multiple sclerosis, enrolled in a pregnancy study.

CDR3 residues: CASSAQWNEQFF. The CDR3 DNA sequence: TGTGCCAGCAGTGCCCAGTGGAATGAGCAGTTCTTC. The genes are TRBV6-1 and TRBJ2-1, with D unclear. Germline CDR1 reads MNHNS; CDR2 reads SASEGT. With 4 bases removed from V and 7 bases from J, the gap between germline ends came to 8 bases. The CDR3 sequence is 12 residues long.

The rearrangement uses TRBV27 and TRBJ2-7, with 10 positions matching TRBD1. The CDR3 is made up of 15 amino acids. Germline V gene lookup returns CDR1 MNHEY and CDR2 SMNVEV (reference sequence). The ends lost 8 bases at V and 3 bases at J; junction bases unmatched: 10. In DNA form, the CDR3 reads TGTGCCAGCGGGGGAATCGGACAGGGGGTCTACGAGCAGTACTTC. As protein: CASGGIGQGVYEQYF.

V is TRBV6-5 and J is TRBJ1-5; 9 bases fit TRBD1. The V gene end was trimmed by 5 bases and the J gene end by 6 bases; junction bases not matched to a gene: 8. Germline V CDR1 and CDR2: MNHEY, SVGAGI. CDR3 length: 15 residues. DNA of the CDR3: TGTGCCAGCAGTACTACAGGGGGCATGGGTCAGCCCCAGCATTTT. Translating it yields CASSTTGGMGQPQHF.

This chain links TRBV5-5 with TRBJ1-4, with D maybe TRBD1 (6 bases). CDR3 length: 16 amino acids. Germline loops: CDR1 SGHKS, CDR2 YYEKEE (reference sequence). Trimming removed 4 bases at V and 5 bases at J, with 18 bases between. CDR3 sequence (DNA): TGTGCCAGCAGCCTGGAACCGACAGGAGCGAATGAAAAACTGTTTTTT. This encodes CASSLEPTGANEKLFF.

The chain joins TRBV7-3 to TRBJ2-2; a possible D gene is TRBD1 (5 bases). Trimming removed 2 bases at V and 0 bases at J, with 10 bases between. Per germline, CDR1 SGHTA and CDR2 FQGTGA. The CDR3 is 16 residues long. CDR3 in amino acids: CASSLSGYPNTGELFF. The CDR3 nucleotides read TGTGCCAGCAGCTTATCAGGGTACCCGAACACCGGGGAGCTGTTTTTT.

The V gene is TRBV19, the J gene TRBJ2-6, with D uncertain. Germline CDR1 is LNHDA and CDR2 is SQIVND (reference sequence). Between the trimmed V and J ends, which lost 1 base and 1 base, there was a span of 8 bases. The CDR3 totals 16 residues. CDR3 amino acids: CASSIGVRSGANVLTF. CDR3 DNA sequence: TGTGCCAGTAGTATAGGGGTCAGGTCTGGGGCCAACGTCCTGACTTTC.

The V and J genes are TRBV28 and TRBJ2-1, with 7 bases matching TRBD1. The CDR3 covers 14 residues. CDR1 is MDHEN, CDR2 SYDVKM, per germline. With 4 bases clipped from V and 9 bases from J, the junction kept 9 bases outside the gene matches. Here the CDR3 reads CASSSGQAPFEQFF. CDR3 coding DNA: TGTGCCAGCAGTTCCGGACAGGCCCCGTTTGAGCAGTTCTTC. Full variable domain (outside the CDR3, taken from reference TRBV28 and TRBJ2-1): DVKVTQSSRYLVKRTGEKVFLECVQDMDHENMFWYRQDPGLGLRLIYFSYDVKMKEKGDIPEGYSVSREKKERFSLILESASTNQTSMYLCASSSGQAPFEQFFGPGTRLTVL.

The genes are TRBV6-6 and TRBJ1-6; 7 bases align to TRBD1. The CDR3 runs to 13 residues. V dropped 10 bases and J dropped 6; count of bases not matched to a gene: 6. Germline assignment: CDR1 MNHNY and CDR2 SVGAGI (reference sequence). The CDR3 is CATLGQSNSPLHF. In DNA, the CDR3 is TGTGCCACCCTGGGACAGAGTAATTCACCCCTCCACTTT.

This clone has more than one count but fewer than ten. The chain is built from TRBV7-9 and TRBJ1-3; TRBD1 matches at 7 bases. The CDR3 is 14 amino acids. V lost 5 bases to trimming and J lost 3 bases; unmatched junction nucleotides: 4. Per the germline V gene, CDR1 is SEHNR and CDR2 is FQNEAQ (reference sequence). CDR3 residues: CASSPQGVGNTIYF. The CDR3 DNA sequence: TGTGCCAGCAGCCCGCAGGGGGTTGGAAACACCATATATTTT. Drawing the rest from reference TRBV7-9 and TRBJ1-3, the complete variable domain is DTGVSQNPRHKITKRGQNVTFRCDPISEHNRLYWYRQTLGQGPEFLTYFQNEAQLEKSRLLSDRFSAERPKGSFSTLEIQRTEQGDSAMYLCASSPQGVGNTIYFGEGSWLTVV.

The chain has TRBV2 and TRBJ2-2; TRBD1 matches 7 bases. Germline assignment: CDR1 SNHLY and CDR2 FYNNEI. The CDR3 is made up of 12 amino acids. V was clipped by 8 bases and J by 6 bases; unmatched bases: 3. The CDR3 DNA sequence: TGTGCCAGCCGGACAGGACCCGGGGAGCTGTTTTTT. This sequence encodes CASRTGPGELFF.

The CDR3 region is CASRDTGELFF. DNA of the CDR3: TGTGCCAGCCGGGACACCGGGGAGCTGTTTTTT. The V and J genes are TRBV28 and TRBJ2-2; D is unclear. V lost 8 bases to trimming and J lost 3 bases, with 4 bases between them. This CDR3 is built from 11 residues. The V gene's germline CDR1 is MDHEN and CDR2 SYDVKM. Together with reference TRBV28 and TRBJ2-2, the CDR3 gives the full variable domain: DVKVTQSSRYLVKRTGEKVFLECVQDMDHENMFWYRQDPGLGLRLIYFSYDVKMKEKGDIPEGYSVSREKKERFSLILESASTNQTSMYLCASRDTGELFFGEGSRLTVL.

The genes are TRBV6-1 and TRBJ1-1; TRBD1 aligns across 9 bases. In germline, CDR1 is MNHNS, CDR2 SASEGT. The CDR3 spans 15 residues. V lost 7 bases and J lost 0; bases outside the gene matches: 6. The CDR3 nucleotides are TGTGCCAGCAAGACGGGACAGGGAATGAACACTGAAGCTTTCTTT. Translated: CASKTGQGMNTEAFF.

The chain is built from TRBV30 and TRBJ1-5, with 10 positions matching TRBD1. CDR3 length equals 14 residues. The J segment lost 5 bases and the V segment lost 7 bases, leaving 8 bases of the junction unmatched. Per the germline V gene, CDR1 is GTSNPN and CDR2 is SVGIG (reference sequence). The CDR3 DNA reads TGTGCCTCCCGGACAGGGGGGTTAGATCAGCCCCAGCATTTT. It specifies CASRTGGLDQPQHF. Drawing the rest from reference TRBV30 and TRBJ1-5, the complete variable domain is SQTIHQWPATLVQPVGSPLSLECTVEGTSNPNLYWYRQAAGRGLQLLFYSVGIGQISSEVPQNLSASRPQDRQFILSSKKLLLSDSGFYLCASRTGGLDQPQHFGDGTRLSIL.

The chain has TRBV6-4 and TRBJ2-1, with 11 nucleotides matching TRBD2. The CDR3 covers 19 residues. CDR1 is MRHNA, CDR2 SNTAGT, per germline. With 0 bases clipped from V and 0 bases from J, the junction kept 7 bases outside the gene matches. CDR3 loop: CASSDSLAGGPPSYNEQFF. CDR3 DNA sequence: TGTGCCAGCAGTGACTCGCTAGCGGGGGGCCCTCCCTCCTACAATGAGCAGTTCTTC.

The chain employs TRBV4-1 and TRBJ1-2; 7 bases line up with TRBD1. Trimming took 6 bases from V and 4 from J; bases not matched to a gene: 8. Germline V gene lookup returns CDR1 MGHRA and CDR2 YSYEKL. This CDR3 has 14 residues. DNA for the CDR3: TGCGCCAGCAGGCCGGACAGGACCTCCTATGGCTACACCTTC. Residues: CASRPDRTSYGYTF.

The chain has TRBV10-3 and TRBJ2-3; D is perhaps TRBD1 (6 bases). The germline V and J ends were trimmed by 0 bases and 6 bases, with 16 bases remaining between them. CDR3 size: 16 residues. Per the germline V gene, CDR1 is ENHRY and CDR2 is SYGVKD. CDR3 DNA sequence: TGTGCCATCAGTGAGTCGATCGGGACAACAGTCGATACGCAGTATTTT. Translation: CAISESIGTTVDTQYF.

The rearrangement uses TRBV7-6 and TRBJ2-3; TRBD2 agrees at 8 bases. The V segment lost 4 bases and the J segment 1 base; nucleotides outside the gene matches: 4. CDR3 length: 15 amino acids. Germline CDR1 reads SGHVS; CDR2 reads FNYEAQ. The CDR3 here is CASSSNSGGTDTQYF. CDR3 nucleotide sequence: TGTGCCAGCAGCTCAAATAGCGGGGGCACAGATACGCAGTATTTT.

V is TRBV12-5 and J is TRBJ1-1; D gene uncertain. The CDR3 covers 16 residues. The V end was cut by 0 bases, the J end by 4 bases, with 15 bases between. The germline V gene encodes CDR1 LGHNT and CDR2 FRNRAP. The CDR3 region is CASGLVLTGEVTEAFF. In nucleotides, the CDR3 is TGTGCTAGTGGTTTGGTACTAACGGGTGAGGTCACTGAAGCTTTCTTT.

The chain uses TRBV9 and TRBJ1-3; no definite D call. The V gene lost 4 bases and the J gene lost 6 bases, with 14 bases spanning the gap. This CDR3 has 14 residues. CDR1 is SGDLS and CDR2 is YYNGEE in the germline V gene. CDR3 sequence reads: CASSSGRGLNTIYF. CDR3 DNA: TGTGCCAGCAGCTCGGGGAGAGGGTTAAACACCATATATTTT.

The rearrangement uses TRBV11-2 and TRBJ2-5; 7 positions match TRBD1. V shed 7 bases, J shed 6 bases, and the junction held 8 bases outside the gene matches. Germline V gene data show CDR1 as SGHAT and CDR2 as FQNNGV. CDR3 length equals 13 residues. The DNA for the CDR3 is TGTGCCAGCACACGACAGGGTTCGAAGACCCAGTACTTC. Protein sequence: CASTRQGSKTQYF.

The CDR3 DNA reads as TGTGCCAGCAGCCCCGAGGGGGACCAGCCCCAGCATTTT. Residues: CASSPEGDQPQHF. The V and J genes are TRBV6-1 and TRBJ1-5, with D perhaps TRBD1 (6 bases). The CDR3 is 13 residues long. The germline CDR1 and CDR2 sequences are MNHNS and SASEGT. V lost 6 bases and J lost 7, with 13 bases in between.

The J gene is TRBJ1-2, the V gene TRBV19; 10 nucleotides match TRBD1. V lost 4 bases to trimming and J lost 2 bases; unmatched junction nucleotides: 4. The CDR3 runs 15 residues. CDR1 and CDR2 from the germline V gene are LNHDA and SQIVND (reference sequence). The CDR3 nucleotides are TGTGCCAGTAGTACCCGGGACAGGGGAAACTATGGCTACACCTTC. Amino acid sequence: CASSTRDRGNYGYTF.

V usage is TRBV5-1 and J usage is TRBJ1-2; TRBD1 agrees at 7 bases. The V gene's germline CDR1 is SGHRS and CDR2 YFSETQ. This CDR3 is 13 amino acids long. V was pared by 2 bases and J by 3 bases, with 1 base of the junction left unmatched. The CDR3 nucleotides read TGCGCCAGCAGCTTCGACAGGGACTATGGCTACACCTTC. Protein: CASSFDRDYGYTF. The complete variable domain, with remaining parts taken from reference TRBV5-1 and TRBJ1-2, reads KAGVTQTPRYLIKTRGQQVTLSCSPISGHRSVSWYQQTPGQGLQFLFEYFSETQRNKGNFPGRFSGRQFSNSRSEMNVSTLELGDSALYLCASSFDRDYGYTFGSGTRLTVV.

The chain recombines TRBV28 with TRBJ1-2; 10 bases match TRBD1. Germline-derived CDR1 and CDR2 are MDHEN and SYDVKM. CDR3 size: 16 residues. V shed 6 bases and J 5 bases; nucleotides not matched to a gene: 12. The DNA of the CDR3 is TGTGCCAGCAGCCTGCTGTTGGGACAGGGGAGTTATGGCTACACCTTC. Amino acid sequence: CASSLLLGQGSYGYTF.